These 12 T cell receptor beta chains share one sample of origin, sequenced in a study of blood T cell repertoires in COVID-19. Generated by immunoSEQ multiplex PCR, the TCRdb table keeps only in-frame clones and is missing some. The data contain more than 200,000 clones, more than 75% of them singletons. Source material: peripheral blood. The receptor source for this set is a man at least 80 years old with acute or convalescent COVID-19.

J is TRBJ2-5 and V is TRBV19; 7 bases line up with TRBD2. The CDR3 is 15 amino acids. The J segment lost 4 bases and the V segment lost 6 bases, leaving 11 bases of the junction unmatched. Germline loops: CDR1 LNHDA, CDR2 SQIVND (reference sequence). The DNA for the CDR3 is TGTGCCAGTAGGCTAACTAGCGTGGAGGTAGAGACCCAGTACTTC. It specifies CASRLTSVEVETQYF.

The gene calls are TRBV11-2 and TRBJ2-4, with 11 bases that match TRBD2. The CDR3 length is 14 residues. From germline, CDR1 is SGHAT and CDR2 FQNNGV. V gave up 5 bases and J gave up 6 bases; unmatched junction bases: 3. The CDR3 coding sequence is TGTGCCAGCAGCACTGGACTAGCGGGAAACATTCAGTACTTC. Its translation is CASSTGLAGNIQYF.

This clone was counted a few times. This sequence joins TRBV6-6 and TRBJ2-7, with unresolved D. This CDR3 comprises 14 residues. Germline values: CDR1 MNHNY, CDR2 SVGAGI (reference sequence). V was pared by 0 bases and J by 3 bases, with 9 bases between. The CDR3 loop is CASSYSSGIYEQYV. CDR3 DNA sequence: TGTGCCAGCAGTTACTCGTCCGGTATCTACGAGCAGTACGTC.

The genes are TRBV7-3 and TRBJ2-3; 9 bases match TRBD1. V lost 2 bases and J lost 4; bases outside the gene matches: 7. Germline V gene lookup returns CDR1 SGHTA and CDR2 FQGTGA. This CDR3 contains 16 residues. CDR3 in DNA: TGTGCCAGCAGCTTAGAGGGACAGGGTCTTTCAGATACGCAGTATTTT. This encodes CASSLEGQGLSDTQYF.

This sequence joins TRBV6-5 and TRBJ2-7, with D unclear. Trimming cost V 5 bases and J 0 bases, with 11 bases left between them. Germline CDR1 and CDR2: MNHEY and SVGAGI. CDR3 length: 14 amino acids. The chain's CDR3 is CASSKTPSSYEQYV. For the CDR3, the DNA is TGTGCCAGCAGTAAGACTCCCAGCTCCTACGAGCAGTACGTC.

The V and J genes are TRBV24-1 and TRBJ1-5; TRBD1 might be the D (5 bases). CDR3 length equals 13 residues. Germline values: CDR1 KGHDR, CDR2 SFDVKD. V was shortened by 5 bases and J by 7 bases, with 11 bases between the two germline ends. Written as DNA, the CDR3 is TGTGCCACCAGTGGATCAGGGTTCCAGCCCCAGCATTTT. Translated, it gives CATSGSGFQPQHF.

This chain connects TRBV18 to TRBJ1-3; TRBD1 matches at 7 bases. In germline, CDR1 is KGHSH, CDR2 LQKENI. This CDR3 spans 17 amino acids. V gave up 2 bases and J gave up 0 bases; unmatched junction bases: 7. CDR3: CASSPIGTASSGNTIYF. CDR3 nucleotides: TGTGCCAGCTCACCAATTGGGACAGCGAGCTCTGGAAACACCATATATTTT.

This clone showed up just a few times. This chain links TRBV3-1 (or the pseudogene TRBV3-2) with TRBJ2-1; the match to TRBD2 covers 11 bases. This CDR3 has 17 amino acids. V trimming: 3 bases; J trimming: 6 bases; junction bases outside the gene matches: 10. CDR1 and CDR2 (germline): LGHDT, YNNKEL (reference sequence). Written as DNA, the CDR3 is TGTGCCAGCAGCCAGGAGCCCCTAGCGGGAGGACGCAATGAGCAGTTCTTC. It is translated as CASSQEPLAGGRNEQFF.

The chain links TRBV29-1 to TRBJ2-3; D gene unclear. The CDR3 extends over 12 amino acids. V lost 0 bases and J 10 bases, leaving 11 bases between the germline ends. Germline V lookup: CDR1 SQVTM, CDR2 ANQGSEA. Written as DNA, the CDR3 is TGCAGCGTTGAAGATAGTGGTTCTTCGCAGTATTTT. Protein product: CSVEDSGSSQYF.

V gene TRBV7-3 combines with J gene TRBJ1-1; no clear D gene. Germline assignment: CDR1 SGHTA and CDR2 FQGTGA. This CDR3 comprises 13 residues. The ends were cut back, 4 bases at V and 1 base at J, with 7 bases in the middle. The CDR3 spells CASSYSGNTEAFF. The DNA of the CDR3 is TGTGCCAGCAGCTACTCCGGGAACACTGAAGCTTTCTTT. Combining the CDR3 with reference TRBV7-3 and TRBJ1-1 gives the whole variable domain GAGVSQTPSNKVTEKGKYVELRCDPISGHTALYWYRQSLGQGPEFLIYFQGTGAADDSGLPNDRFFAVRPEGSVSTLKIQRTERGDSAVYLCASSYSGNTEAFFGQGTRLTVV.

The chain employs TRBV19 and TRBJ2-5, with D perhaps TRBD2 (6 bases). The germline CDR1 and CDR2 sequences are LNHDA and SQIVND (reference sequence). The V end was cut by 5 bases, the J end by 9 bases, with 19 bases between. The CDR3 is 14 residues long. The CDR3 bases are TGTGCCAGTAGTCCCCTGGAGGGTGGATCGTCCCAGTACTTC. Residues: CASSPLEGGSSQYF. The whole variable domain, remainder taken from reference TRBV19 and TRBJ2-5, is DGGITQSPKYLFRKEGQNVTLSCEQNLNHDAMYWYRQDPGQGLRLIYYSQIVNDFQKGDIAEGYSVSREKKESFPLTVTSAQKNPTAFYLCASSPLEGGSSQYFGPGTRLLVL.

The V and J genes are TRBV19 and TRBJ2-6; tentative D call: TRBD1 (5 bases). Germline CDR1 and CDR2: LNHDA and SQIVND (reference sequence). V was pared by 3 bases and J by 0 bases, with 9 bases between. This CDR3 is 16 amino acids long. Written as DNA, the CDR3 is TGTGCCAGTAGTATTGGGGCCCTCTCTGGGGCCAACGTCCTGACTTTC. It codes for CASSIGALSGANVLTF.